One and the same sample provided the 25 T cell receptor beta chains below, sequenced in a study of human T cells and chemical hapten exposure. From the RACE reads, TCRdb called clonotypes with MiXCR, one entry per CDR3 protein. The table includes approximately 120,000 distinct CDR3 sequences, 9% to 9.5% detected once. The time point denotes: patch test 2, 6 weeks after DPC sensitization. Treatment noted: therapeutic diphenylcyclopropenone sensitization with weekly scalp DPC. The source was whole blood, collected in connection with sensitization to the hapten diphenylcyclopropenone (DPC). These receptors were obtained from a woman in her forties with alopecia areata. Some clones in this sample may be carry-over from other donors' samples.

This clonotype has a handful of counts. V gene TRBV5-4 combines with J gene TRBJ1-6; D gene ambiguous. This CDR3 is 13 amino acids long. Per the germline V gene, CDR1 is SGHNT and CDR2 is YYREEE (reference sequence). The ends were cut back, 0 bases at V and 9 bases at J, with 7 bases in the middle. The CDR3 region is CASSLGQFSPLHF. The DNA for the CDR3 is TGTGCCAGCAGCTTGGGACAATTTTCACCCCTCCACTTT. Looking up the rest from reference TRBV5-4 and TRBJ1-6 gives the full variable domain: ETGVTQSPTHLIKTRGQQVTLRCSSQSGHNTVSWYQQALGQGPQFIFQYYREEENGRGNFPPRFSGLQFPNYSSELNVNALELDDSALYLCASSLGQFSPLHFGNGTRLTVT.

In its sample, this clonotype was seen many times. V usage is TRBV4-2 and J usage is TRBJ1-1; D gene unclear. Trimming pared 0 bases from V and 11 bases from J, leaving 13 bases between. The germline V gene encodes CDR1 LGHNA and CDR2 YNFKEQ. This CDR3 is built from 13 residues. The CDR3 DNA reads TGTGCCAGCAGCCAAGATCCATTGGTGGCGGCTTTCTTT. Translated, it gives CASSQDPLVAAFF.

This clonotype has ten or more counts. The chain is built from TRBV7-9 and TRBJ2-7; perhaps TRBD1 as D (5 bases). Germline V gene data show CDR1 as SEHNR and CDR2 as FQNEAQ (reference sequence). The V end was cut by 5 bases, the J end by 0 bases, with 8 bases between. The CDR3 has 13 residues. In DNA form, the CDR3 reads TGTGCCAGCAGCCTCAGGGCCTCCTACGAGCAGTACTTC. Translation: CASSLRASYEQYF.

This clonotype came up many times. The chain combines TRBV7-8 with TRBJ1-3, with TRBD1 matching 11 bases. This CDR3 is 19 amino acids long. Germline CDR1 and CDR2: SGHVS and FQNEAQ. Unmatched junction bases numbered 14, after V lost 5 bases and J lost 2 bases. CDR3 in DNA: TGTGCCAGCAGCGTTAGGACAGGGGGCTTCTCCTCCCCTGGAAACACCATATATTTT. It codes for CASSVRTGGFSSPGNTIYF.

This clonotype was counted ten times or more. V usage is TRBV2 and J usage is TRBJ2-5; D unclear. This CDR3 is 11 amino acids long. CDR1 SNHLY and CDR2 FYNNEI come from the germline V gene. V lost 3 bases to trimming and J lost 5 bases, with 4 bases between them. The CDR3 region has the DNA TGTGCCAGCAGTGACATGGAGACCCAGTACTTC. Protein product: CASSDMETQYF.

This clonotype occurred a few times. The chain links TRBV5-1 to TRBJ2-5; 8 positions agree with TRBD1. The CDR3 runs 15 residues. Germline V lookup: CDR1 SGHRS, CDR2 YFSETQ. J lost 3 bases, V lost 0 bases, and 4 bases had no gene match. The CDR3 sequence: CASSLDWDRKETQYF. The CDR3 coding sequence is TGCGCCAGCAGCTTGGATTGGGACAGGAAAGAGACCCAGTACTTC. Full variable domain (rest looked up from reference TRBV5-1 and TRBJ2-5): KAGVTQTPRYLIKTRGQQVTLSCSPISGHRSVSWYQQTPGQGLQFLFEYFSETQRNKGNFPGRFSGRQFSNSRSEMNVSTLELGDSALYLCASSLDWDRKETQYFGPGTRLLVL.

This rearrangement joins TRBV7-2 to TRBJ1-3; D unclear. Germline-derived CDR1 and CDR2 are SGHTA and FQGNSA. V was clipped by 3 bases and J by 2 bases, with 11 bases between them. The CDR3 runs to 15 residues. Here the CDR3 DNA reads TGTGCCAGCAGCTTCATGACTGCAACTGGAAACACCATATATTTT. It specifies CASSFMTATGNTIYF. The full variable domain, completed using reference TRBV7-2 and TRBJ1-3, is GAGVSQSPSNKVTEKGKDVELRCDPISGHTALYWYRQSLGQGLEFLIYFQGNSAPDKSGLPSDRFSAERTGGSVSTLTIQRTQQEDSAVYLCASSFMTATGNTIYFGEGSWLTVV.

This clonotype was counted between two and nine times. The J gene is TRBJ2-3, the V gene TRBV3-1, with D possibly being TRBD1 (6 bases). In germline, CDR1 is LGHDT, CDR2 YNNKEL (reference sequence). This CDR3 has 16 residues. V shed 6 bases and J shed 6 bases, with 22 bases lying between them. CDR3 loop: CASSTNIGTRSDTQYF. CDR3 nucleotide sequence: TGTGCCAGCAGTACCAACATCGGGACAAGGTCCGATACGCAGTATTTT.

In its sample, this clonotype was seen many times. The genes are TRBV3-1 and TRBJ2-7, with 11 bases aligning to TRBD2. This CDR3 is built from 17 residues. Germline loops: CDR1 LGHDT, CDR2 YNNKEL (reference sequence). Trimming removed 1 base from V and 4 bases from J; junction bases left unmatched: 9. CDR3 DNA sequence: TGTGCCAGCAGCCAAGGCCTCCCGACTAGCGGGGTTTACGAGCAGTACTTC. Translating it yields CASSQGLPTSGVYEQYF.

This clonotype was seen more than once but under ten times. This chain uses TRBV6-5 with TRBJ2-7, with 9 bases fitting TRBD1. The CDR3 spans 17 residues. V gave up 0 bases and J gave up 1 base; unmatched junction bases: 7. Germline-derived CDR1 and CDR2 are MNHEY and SVGAGI. CDR3 in amino acids: CASSYSTGGLRSYEQYF. DNA of the CDR3: TGTGCCAGCAGTTACTCTACAGGGGGCCTAAGGTCCTACGAGCAGTACTTC.

This clonotype was picked up many times. The CDR3 nucleotides read TGTGCCAGCAGCTTGGAGGGTTTAACAGCAACTAATGAAAAACTGTTTTTT. Protein sequence: CASSLEGLTATNEKLFF. The rearrangement joins TRBV5-4 to TRBJ1-4; D uncertain. The CDR3 totals 17 residues. Trimming left V 0 bases short and J 0 bases short, with 12 bases between. Germline CDR1 is SGHNT and CDR2 is YYREEE (reference sequence).

There are many counts of this clonotype. The chain carries TRBV19 and TRBJ1-5, with D hard to call. The CDR3 runs to 15 residues. V gave up 5 bases and J gave up 5 bases, with 16 bases separating them. CDR1 LNHDA and CDR2 SQIVND come from the germline V gene (reference sequence). CDR3 nucleotides: TGTGCCAGTAGTGTTTGGACTGGGGAAGATCAGCCCCAGCATTTT. Encoded protein: CASSVWTGEDQPQHF.

This clonotype was recorded at least ten times. This chain connects TRBV6-2 or TRBV6-3 to TRBJ2-7; D is ambiguous. The CDR3 runs 13 residues. Germline V gene data show CDR1 as MNHEY and CDR2 as SVGEGT. V lost 2 bases and J 3 bases, leaving 8 bases between the germline ends. The CDR3 loop is CASSYRQYYEQYF. The CDR3 DNA reads as TGTGCCAGCAGTTACAGGCAGTACTACGAGCAGTACTTC.

By share, this clonotype counts as medium-sized (0.01 to 0.1%). The chain combines TRBV7-9 with TRBJ1-2; 8 bases match TRBD1. The CDR3 totals 15 residues. Looked up from germline, CDR1 is SEHNR and CDR2 is FQNEAQ (reference sequence). V lost 1 base to trimming and J lost 2 bases; unmatched junction nucleotides: 3. The CDR3 loop reads CASSLGGTGNYGYTF. The CDR3 DNA is TGTGCCAGCAGCTTAGGGGGGACAGGCAACTATGGCTACACCTTC.

This clonotype was seen many times. This chain links TRBV6-6 with TRBJ1-2; no firm D call. The length of the CDR3 is 11 residues. Germline lookup yields CDR1 MNHNY and CDR2 SVGAGI (reference sequence). The V and J ends lost 4 bases and 7 bases respectively, with 7 bases between them. The CDR3 region is CASSSGGGYTF. For the CDR3, the DNA is TGTGCCAGCAGTTCAGGAGGTGGCTACACCTTC.

The gene calls are TRBV4-1 and TRBJ2-7; 8 nucleotides match TRBD1. The J segment lost 2 bases and the V segment lost 4 bases, leaving 7 bases of the junction unmatched. This CDR3 is 15 amino acids long. In germline, CDR1 is MGHRA, CDR2 YSYEKL. CDR3 residues: CASSPIRTGTYEQYF. DNA of the CDR3: TGCGCCAGCAGCCCCATCCGGACAGGGACCTACGAGCAGTACTTC.

This clonotype was seen ten or more times. CDR3 bases: TGTGCCAGCAGCTCGAAGGCCGACGTTAACACTGAAGCTTTCTTT. Protein: CASSSKADVNTEAFF. The V gene is TRBV7-2, the J gene TRBJ1-1, with D hard to call. The CDR3 runs to 15 residues. From germline, CDR1 is SGHTA and CDR2 FQGNSA. Trimming shortened V by 4 bases and J by 2 bases, and 14 bases separated the two germline ends. The variable domain in full, completed from reference TRBV7-2 and TRBJ1-1, reads GAGVSQSPSNKVTEKGKDVELRCDPISGHTALYWYRQSLGQGLEFLIYFQGNSAPDKSGLPSDRFSAERTGGSVSTLTIQRTQQEDSAVYLCASSSKADVNTEAFFGQGTRLTVV.

This clonotype occurred many times. The chain joins TRBV7-6 to TRBJ2-1, with 9 bases that match TRBD1. Trimming cost V 0 bases and J 9 bases; bases outside gene matches: 6. This CDR3 comprises 15 residues. CDR1 SGHVS and CDR2 FNYEAQ come from the germline V gene. The CDR3 DNA follows: TGTGCCAGCAGCTTAGCGAAACAGGGGGCGGGTGAGCAGTTCTTC. It yields the protein CASSLAKQGAGEQFF.

The chain links TRBV20-1 to TRBJ2-3; TRBD2 matches at 7 bases. Per the germline V gene, CDR1 is DFQATT and CDR2 is SNEGSKA (reference sequence). The trim removed 0 bases at V and 3 bases at J, leaving 6 bases unmatched. The CDR3 spans 15 residues. CDR3 amino acids: CSARDVLAATDTQYF. The CDR3, as DNA: TGCAGTGCTAGAGATGTCCTAGCGGCAACAGATACGCAGTATTTT.

This clonotype was observed many times. The V call is TRBV7-9, the J call TRBJ1-1; the D is unclear. The V and J ends lost 0 bases and 1 base respectively, with 3 bases between them. Germline-derived CDR1 and CDR2 are SEHNR and FQNEAQ (reference sequence). This CDR3 has 13 amino acids. CDR3 bases: TGTGCCAGCAGCTTAGCGGCGAACACTGAAGCTTTCTTT. Translation gives CASSLAANTEAFF.

In this sample, this clonotype turned up many times. V gene TRBV10-3 combines with J gene TRBJ2-3; the match to TRBD2 covers 8 bases. V lost 4 bases and J lost 5; bases outside the gene matches: 5. The CDR3 runs to 14 residues. Germline V gives CDR1 ENHRY, CDR2 SYGVKD. The CDR3 is CAISVGAGEDTQYF. The CDR3 nucleotides are TGTGCCATCAGTGTAGGAGCGGGGGAAGATACGCAGTATTTT.

The chain is built from TRBV7-2 and TRBJ2-7, with no clear D. Germline V gene lookup returns CDR1 SGHTA and CDR2 FQGNSA. This CDR3 has 13 residues. Trimming took 4 bases from V and 0 from J, leaving 7 bases between them. The CDR3 is CASSWGSSYEQYF. In DNA, the CDR3 is TGTGCCAGCAGCTGGGGAAGCTCCTACGAGCAGTACTTC.

The V and J genes are TRBV2 and TRBJ1-5; tentatively, D is TRBD1 (5 bases). This CDR3 has 17 amino acids. CDR1 and CDR2 from the germline V gene are SNHLY and FYNNEI. V dropped 4 bases and J dropped 2 bases, with 18 bases sitting between them. The CDR3 region is CASSAVGPGGGNQPQHF. DNA for the CDR3: TGTGCCAGCAGTGCGGTTGGGCCCGGAGGGGGCAATCAGCCCCAGCATTTT. Full variable domain (missing parts from reference TRBV2 and TRBJ1-5): EPEVTQTPSHQVTQMGQEVILRCVPISNHLYFYWYRQILGQKVEFLVSFYNNEISEKSEIFDDQFSVERPDGSNFTLKIRSTKLEDSAMYFCASSAVGPGGGNQPQHFGDGTRLSIL.

This rearrangement joins TRBV29-1 to TRBJ2-2; 8 bases line up with TRBD1. The V gene's germline CDR1 is SQVTM and CDR2 ANQGSEA. The junction had 3 bases not matched to a gene; V was cut back by 7 bases and J by 2 bases. The CDR3 is 13 residues long. CDR3 sequence: CSGGQGNTGELFF. CDR3 bases: TGCAGCGGCGGACAGGGCAACACCGGGGAGCTGTTTTTT.

V usage is TRBV7-9 and J usage is TRBJ1-4; D gene unclear. The ends were cut back, 2 bases at V and 8 bases at J, with 9 bases in the middle. Germline-derived CDR1 and CDR2 are SEHNR and FQNEAQ (reference sequence). The CDR3 runs 13 residues. CDR3 nucleotide sequence: TGTGCCAGCAGCTTATCCGCGGCAGAAAAACTGTTTTTT. Translation: CASSLSAAEKLFF.